The rows below give T cell receptor beta chains drawn from one sample of a study of T cell responses to AZD1222 COVID-19 vaccine. Sequencing used immunoSEQ multiplex PCR; TCRdb keeps in-frame clones, though not all of them. This table holds roughly 80,000 clones, about nine tenths found once. The starting material was peripheral blood, obtained 28 days after the second AZD1222 dose. Receptors were obtained from an adult who received the AZD1222 COVID-19 vaccine. Both conserved end residues are part of each CDR3. Fields, in order: clone size, CDR3 length, V gene, J gene, D gene, CDR3 DNA, CDR3 protein. D genes are given only for firm matches. Size tells how often a clone was seen (once, few, many) or the class of an expanded clone, and some rows leave it out.

clone_size: NA
cdr3_length: 13
v_call: TRBV29-1
j_call: TRBJ1-1
d_call: NA
cdr3_nt: TGCAGCGTTTGCGACAGCCCCAACACTGAAGCTTTCTTT
cdr3_aa: CSVCDSPNTEAFF

clone_size: few
cdr3_length: 15
v_call: TRBV7-3
j_call: TRBJ1-1
d_call: NA
cdr3_nt: TGTGCCAGCAGCCCCCAAGGCAGCAAAAACACTGAAGCTTTCTTT
cdr3_aa: CASSPQGSKNTEAFF

clone_size: once
cdr3_length: 16
v_call: TRBV7-9
j_call: TRBJ2-4
d_call: NA
cdr3_nt: TGTGCCAGCAGCCCTGCGTTTTCCGGGCCTGCGGACATTCAGTACTTC
cdr3_aa: CASSPAFSGPADIQYF

clone_size: NA
cdr3_length: 12
v_call: TRBV25-1
j_call: TRBJ1-1
d_call: TRBD1
cdr3_nt: TGTGCCAGCGATAGAGGGACAGGTGAAGCTTTCTTT
cdr3_aa: CASDRGTGEAFF

clone_size: NA
cdr3_length: 13
v_call: TRBV7-9
j_call: TRBJ1-3
d_call: NA
cdr3_nt: TGTGCCAGCAGCTTAGGGGCTGGAAACACCATATATTTT
cdr3_aa: CASSLGAGNTIYF

clone_size: once
cdr3_length: 13
v_call: TRBV25-1
j_call: TRBJ1-1
d_call: NA
cdr3_nt: TGTGCCAGCAGTGATCTATCAAACACTGAAGCTTTCTTT
cdr3_aa: CASSDLSNTEAFF

clone_size: once
cdr3_length: 14
v_call: TRBV5-1
j_call: TRBJ1-3
d_call: TRBD1
cdr3_nt: TGCGCCAGCAGCCTCGGACAGGGTTCCTACACCATATATTTT
cdr3_aa: CASSLGQGSYTIYF

clone_size: NA
cdr3_length: 17
v_call: TRBV27
j_call: TRBJ1-4
d_call: NA
cdr3_nt: TGTGCCAGCAGTCCCAGGGGAGGGGTTGCGCCTAATGAAAAACTGTTTTTT
cdr3_aa: CASSPRGGVAPNEKLFF

clone_size: once
cdr3_length: 16
v_call: TRBV7-2
j_call: TRBJ1-2
d_call: NA
cdr3_nt: TGTGCCAGCAGCTTATTATCCCACCGAACTAACTATGGCTACACCTTC
cdr3_aa: CASSLLSHRTNYGYTF

clone_size: NA
cdr3_length: 17
v_call: TRBV10-1
j_call: TRBJ2-1
d_call: TRBD2
cdr3_nt: TGCGCCAGCAGTGGGCCTAGCGGGGGGGCGGGCTGGAATGAGCAGTTCTTC
cdr3_aa: CASSGPSGGAGWNEQFF

clone_size: NA
cdr3_length: 15
v_call: TRBV18
j_call: TRBJ2-1
d_call: TRBD1
cdr3_nt: TGTGCCAGCTCACGAGCCGGGACAGGGTCAAATGAGCAGTTCTTC
cdr3_aa: CASSRAGTGSNEQFF

clone_size: NA
cdr3_length: 16
v_call: TRBV6-5
j_call: TRBJ1-2
d_call: NA
cdr3_nt: TGTGCCAGCAGTTACGATGGCCCCCGGAACAGACATGGCTACACCTTC
cdr3_aa: CASSYDGPRNRHGYTF

clone_size: NA
cdr3_length: 14
v_call: TRBV6-2/TRBV6-3
j_call: TRBJ1-2
d_call: NA
cdr3_nt: TGTGCCAGCAGTTACCTCGGGGGGCGAACGGGCTACACCTTC
cdr3_aa: CASSYLGGRTGYTF

clone_size: NA
cdr3_length: 13
v_call: TRBV25-1
j_call: TRBJ2-7
d_call: TRBD1
cdr3_nt: TGTGCCAGCAGTGTGGGACAGGGCTACGAGCAGTACTTC
cdr3_aa: CASSVGQGYEQYF

clone_size: NA
cdr3_length: 16
v_call: TRBV3-1/TRBV3-2
j_call: TRBJ2-4
d_call: TRBD2
cdr3_nt: TGTGCCAGCAGCCAAAGCGGGGGTTTAGCCAAAAACATTCAGTACTTC
cdr3_aa: CASSQSGGLAKNIQYF

clone_size: NA
cdr3_length: 12
v_call: TRBV5-6
j_call: TRBJ2-7
d_call: NA
cdr3_nt: TGTGCCAGCAGCTTTTGGGACTACGAGCAGTACTTC
cdr3_aa: CASSFWDYEQYF

clone_size: NA
cdr3_length: 14
v_call: TRBV5-5
j_call: TRBJ2-2
d_call: TRBD1
cdr3_nt: TGTGCCAGCACCTGGACAGGGGGGTCCGGGGAGCCGTTTTTT
cdr3_aa: CASTWTGGSGEPFF

clone_size: NA
cdr3_length: 15
v_call: TRBV6-1
j_call: TRBJ2-7
d_call: NA
cdr3_nt: TGTGCCAGCAGTGAATTGGTCTGGGGACCCTACGAGCAGTACTTC
cdr3_aa: CASSELVWGPYEQYF

clone_size: NA
cdr3_length: 13
v_call: TRBV12-3/TRBV12-4
j_call: TRBJ1-5
d_call: NA
cdr3_nt: TGTGCCAGCAGTTTAGGGCCGAATCAGCCCCAGCATTTT
cdr3_aa: CASSLGPNQPQHF

clone_size: NA
cdr3_length: 14
v_call: TRBV2
j_call: TRBJ1-6
d_call: NA
cdr3_nt: TGTGCCAGCAGGGGGGACGGGGTTGGTTCACCCCTCCACTTT
cdr3_aa: CASRGDGVGSPLHF

clone_size: NA
cdr3_length: 14
v_call: TRBV9
j_call: TRBJ1-6
d_call: NA
cdr3_nt: TGTGCCAGCAGCGTCATGGGCTGGGATTCACCCCTCCACTTT
cdr3_aa: CASSVMGWDSPLHF

clone_size: NA
cdr3_length: 11
v_call: TRBV20-1
j_call: TRBJ1-1
d_call: NA
cdr3_nt: TGCAGTGCTAGACAGGGGCAAGAAGCTTTCTTT
cdr3_aa: CSARQGQEAFF

clone_size: NA
cdr3_length: 14
v_call: TRBV18
j_call: TRBJ2-4
d_call: TRBD1
cdr3_nt: TGTGCCAGCTCCCTTATGGGACAGGGGTACATTCAGTACTTC
cdr3_aa: CASSLMGQGYIQYF

clone_size: NA
cdr3_length: 13
v_call: TRBV28
j_call: TRBJ2-4
d_call: NA
cdr3_nt: TGTGCCAGCAGTTTATTGACTGGAAACATTCAGTACTTC
cdr3_aa: CASSLLTGNIQYF

clone_size: NA
cdr3_length: 16
v_call: TRBV6-6
j_call: TRBJ1-3
d_call: NA
cdr3_nt: TGTGCCAGCAGTTACTCGAGCACCGGCTCTGGAAACACCATATATTTT
cdr3_aa: CASSYSSTGSGNTIYF

clone_size: NA
cdr3_length: 14
v_call: TRBV3-1/TRBV3-2
j_call: TRBJ1-2
d_call: NA
cdr3_nt: TGTGCCAGCAGCCAACGGGAGAGTTGGGGGGGCTACACCTTC
cdr3_aa: CASSQRESWGGYTF

clone_size: NA
cdr3_length: 15
v_call: TRBV7-7
j_call: TRBJ2-3
d_call: NA
cdr3_nt: TGTGCTAGCAGCTTAGTAGGGGGAGGCACAGATACGCAGTATTTT
cdr3_aa: CASSLVGGGTDTQYF

clone_size: NA
cdr3_length: 11
v_call: TRBV9
j_call: TRBJ1-2
d_call: NA
cdr3_nt: TGTGCCAGCAGCGACCCTTTTGGCTACACCTTC
cdr3_aa: CASSDPFGYTF

clone_size: once
cdr3_length: 15
v_call: TRBV7-2
j_call: TRBJ2-5
d_call: NA
cdr3_nt: TGTGCCAGCAGCTTAAGTGGGCAGCGCGGAGAGACCCAGTACTTC
cdr3_aa: CASSLSGQRGETQYF

clone_size: NA
cdr3_length: 15
v_call: TRBV28
j_call: TRBJ2-7
d_call: TRBD1
cdr3_nt: TGTGCCAGCAAGGGACAGCCAGTACCCTCCTACGAGCAGTACTTC
cdr3_aa: CASKGQPVPSYEQYF

clone_size: few
cdr3_length: 15
v_call: TRBV18
j_call: TRBJ1-2
d_call: NA
cdr3_nt: TGTGCCAGCTCACCACCCCGGACAGCATCCTATGGCTACACCTTC
cdr3_aa: CASSPPRTASYGYTF

clone_size: NA
cdr3_length: 11
v_call: TRBV27
j_call: TRBJ2-7
d_call: NA
cdr3_nt: TGTGCCAGCAGTCCCGACTACGAGCAGTACTTC
cdr3_aa: CASSPDYEQYF